This TCR beta chain originates from a study of response to subunit inactivated influenza vaccine. Each CDR3 protein gets one entry after TCRdb re-called the RT-PCR reads with MiXCR. The profile shows some 570,000 distinct CDR3 sequences, about 10% of them singletons. This clonotype came up a few times. These sequences were also reported in another study, on T cells expressing NK-cell markers. That paper notes: TCR beta cDNA was generated via 5'RACE template switching incorporating UMIs.

This TCR was recovered from a man aged 50-59 years who received an inactivated influenza vaccine. The sequenced sample was PBMCs from blood, obtained on the day of vaccination.

CDR3 loop: CSVGQRGSYEQYF. CDR3 nucleotides: TGCAGCGTTGGACAGAGAGGGTCCTACGAGCAGTACTTC. The chain couples TRBV29-1 to TRBJ2-7; perhaps D is TRBD1 or TRBD2 (5 bases each). Trimming shortened V by 4 bases and J by 1 base, and 11 bases separated the two germline ends. The CDR3 loop spans 13 amino acids. Germline lookup yields CDR1 SQVTM and CDR2 ANQGSEA.